Sequencing of this T cell receptor (beta chain) was carried out in a study of blood T cell repertoires in COVID-19. This clone appeared a single time. The method was immunoSEQ multiplex PCR; TCRdb's version includes in-frame clones alone and lacks a portion of them. The sample records over 150,000 clones, 80% to 85% being singletons. The J segment lost 0 bases and the V segment lost 4 bases, leaving 5 bases of the junction unmatched. CDR3 size: 15 residues. Germline V lookup: CDR1 SEHNR, CDR2 FQNEAQ (reference sequence). The chain combines TRBV7-9 with TRBJ1-1, with 7 bases matching TRBD1. This receptor was identified in a man in his forties who had recovered from COVID-19. Input material: PBMCs or T cells enriched from blood (not recorded which). The CDR3 region has the DNA TGTGCCAGCAGCTCCGGGACAGCCATGAACACTGAAGCTTTCTTT. It yields the protein CASSSGTAMNTEAFF.